Listed below are T cell receptor beta chains from one sample, sequenced in a study of cytomegalovirus exposure and HLA in healthy donors. Assay: immunoSEQ multiplex PCR; the TCRdb copy retains only in-frame clones and omits some. The sample has approximately 140,000 clones, around 78% seen once. The sequencing sample was made of PBMCs. These receptors all stem from a man aged 35-49 years in good health and CMV-seropositive. The CDR3 runs from the conserved cysteine through the conserved F or W. D genes are given only for firm matches. The listing skips clone size in some rows; elsewhere it reads once, few, many or a size class.

j_call v_call clone_size d_call cdr3_aa cdr3_nt
TRBJ2-7 TRBV19 - - CASSIDQGTYEQYF TGTGCCAGTAGTATAGACCAGGGGACCTACGAGCAGTACTTC
TRBJ2-6 TRBV11-2 - TRBD1 CASSLELGQFHSGANVLTF TGTGCCAGCAGCTTAGAATTGGGACAGTTCCACTCTGGGGCCAACGTCCTGACTTTC
TRBJ2-3 TRBV5-1 few TRBD1 CASSSWGQAEDTQYF TGCGCCAGCAGCTCTTGGGGACAGGCGGAGGATACGCAGTATTTT
TRBJ1-2 TRBV29-1 few TRBD1 CSAQGGSGYGYTF TGCAGCGCCCAAGGGGGCTCGGGCTATGGCTACACCTTC
TRBJ2-4 TRBV6-1 - - CASRVAKNIQYF TGTGCCAGTAGAGTAGCCAAAAACATTCAGTACTTC
TRBJ2-1 TRBV30 - TRBD2 CAWGGTSGGYNEQFF TGTGCCTGGGGAGGGACTAGCGGGGGGTACAATGAGCAGTTCTTC
TRBJ2-7 TRBV6-1 - - CASSLVQTSYEQYF TGTGCCAGCAGCCTTGTACAGACCTCCTACGAGCAGTACTTC
TRBJ1-1 TRBV7-9 - - CASSLQTVAFF TGTGCCAGCAGCTTACAGACAGTAGCTTTCTTT
TRBJ1-1 TRBV7-2 - - CASSLAINTEAFF TGTGCCAGCAGCTTAGCCATCAACACTGAAGCTTTCTTT
TRBJ2-3 TRBV5-6 few TRBD2 CASSLRLAGGTDTQYF TGTGCCAGCAGCTTGCGCCTAGCGGGAGGGACAGATACGCAGTATTTT
TRBJ2-1 TRBV6-4 - TRBD2 CASSDGPSGRSSYNEQFF TGTGCCAGCAGTGACGGGCCTAGCGGACGGAGCTCCTACAATGAGCAGTTCTTC
TRBJ2-1 TRBV18 once TRBD1 CASSPQQGNYNEQFF TGTGCCAGCTCCCCCCAACAGGGGAATTACAATGAGCAGTTCTTC
TRBJ2-7 TRBV2 - - CASTEFREQYF TGTGCCAGCACAGAATTTCGCGAGCAGTACTTC
TRBJ2-5 TRBV6-6 - TRBD2 CASSPGTSRETQYF TGTGCCAGCAGCCCCGGGACTAGTCGGGAGACCCAGTACTTC
TRBJ2-1 TRBV11-2 - - CASSPRSGNEQFF TGTGCCAGCAGCCCCAGATCCGGGAATGAGCAGTTCTTC
TRBJ2-7 TRBV2 - TRBD1 CASSDPSGQGAYEQYF TGTGCCAGCAGCGACCCCTCCGGCCAGGGGGCCTACGAGCAGTACTTC
TRBJ1-1 TRBV7-9 - - CASSLGDSLKAFF TGTGCCAGCAGCTTAGGCGACAGTTTGAAAGCTTTCTTT
TRBJ2-3 TRBV4-2 - TRBD1 CASSQANGQGPTTTQYF TGTGCCAGCAGCCAAGCTAACGGACAGGGCCCCACCACGACGCAGTATTTT
TRBJ2-7 TRBV7-9 once - CSSSLARTVEQYF TGTTCCAGCAGCTTAGCGAGAACGGTCGAGCAGTACTTC
TRBJ1-5 TRBV7-9 once - CASSYGTLDLISNQPQHF TGTGCCAGCAGCTACGGGACTCTGGACCTTATAAGCAATCAGCCCCAGCATTTT
TRBJ2-7 TRBV19 once - CASSPLGQLSRRF TGTGCCAGTAGTCCTCTAGGACAGCTATCCCGGAGGTTC
TRBJ1-2 TRBV5-1 - - CASSNGYGYTF TGCGCCAGCAGCAACGGGTATGGCTACACCTTC
TRBJ2-1 TRBV5-1 - TRBD2 CASSSPAPLAASYNEQFF TGCGCCAGCAGCAGCCCCGCCCCGCTAGCGGCCTCCTACAATGAGCAGTTCTTC
TRBJ2-7 TRBV27 - - CASNRIPAPLYEQYF TGTGCCAGCAACCGAATCCCCGCCCCCCTCTACGAGCAGTACTTC
TRBJ2-1 TRBV4-3 - - CASSDTTNVYNEQFF TGCGCCAGCAGCGATACAACTAATGTCTACAATGAGCAGTTCTTC
TRBJ2-7 TRBV5-4 - TRBD1 CASSRDRSGLLVEQYF TGTGCCAGCAGCAGGGACAGGAGCGGCCTCCTGGTCGAGCAGTACTTC
TRBJ2-1 TRBV4-1 - - CASSPPFGAGYNEQFF TGCGCCAGCAGCCCTCCTTTTGGGGCAGGATACAATGAGCAGTTCTTC
TRBJ1-5 TRBV30 once - CAWDQGSQPQHF TGTGCCTGGGACCAGGGTAGTCAGCCCCAGCATTTT
TRBJ2-7 TRBV7-2 - TRBD1 CASSLGSGTGEQYF TGTGCCAGCAGCTTAGGATCCGGGACAGGCGAGCAGTACTTC
TRBJ1-4 TRBV5-1 - TRBD1 CASSFRTGTNEKLFF TGCGCCAGCAGCTTCAGGACAGGGACGAATGAAAAACTGTTTTTT
TRBJ1-2 TRBV4-1 few - CASSQDLTGANYGYTF TGCGCCAGCAGCCAGGACTTGACAGGAGCCAACTATGGCTACACCTTC
TRBJ2-4 TRBV6-5 - TRBD2 CASRSSGNIQYF TGTGCCAGCAGATCTAGCGGGAACATTCAGTACTTC
TRBJ2-7 TRBV9 few - CASSEISGFTYEQYF TGTGCCAGCAGCGAAATAAGCGGGTTTACCTACGAGCAGTACTTC
TRBJ1-2 TRBV28 - - CASSFQNYGYTF TGTGCCAGCAGTTTCCAAAACTATGGCTACACCTTC
TRBJ2-5 TRBV15 once - CATSRGQGQETQYF TGTGCCACCAGCAGAGGGCAGGGCCAAGAGACCCAGTACTTC
TRBJ2-5 TRBV5-5 few TRBD1 CASSPGQEETQYF TGTGCCAGCAGCCCCGGACAGGAAGAGACCCAGTACTTC
TRBJ1-2 TRBV19 few TRBD1 CASSRGTGRAYGYTF TGTGCCAGTAGCCGGGGGACAGGGCGTGCCTATGGCTACACCTTC
TRBJ1-1 TRBV29-1 few TRBD1 CSVTRGGVNTEAFF TGCAGCGTTACCCGAGGGGGCGTGAACACTGAAGCTTTCTTT
TRBJ2-7 TRBV6-1 - - CATAPVPYEQYF TGTGCCACCGCCCCGGTCCCCTACGAGCAGTACTTC